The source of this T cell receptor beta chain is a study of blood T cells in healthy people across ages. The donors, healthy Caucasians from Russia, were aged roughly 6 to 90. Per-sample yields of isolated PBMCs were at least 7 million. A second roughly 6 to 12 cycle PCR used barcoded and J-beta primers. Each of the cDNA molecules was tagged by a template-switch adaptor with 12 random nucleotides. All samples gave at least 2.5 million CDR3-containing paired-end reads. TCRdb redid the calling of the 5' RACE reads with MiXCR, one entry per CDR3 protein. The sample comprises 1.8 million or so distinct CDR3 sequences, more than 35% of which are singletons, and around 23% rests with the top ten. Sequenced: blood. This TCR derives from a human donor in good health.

The CDR3, as DNA: TGTGCCAGCAGCAAAACACCGTACAATGAGCAGTTCTTC. Translated, it gives CASSKTPYNEQFF. The chain has TRBV21-1 and TRBJ2-1. TRBV21-1 corresponds to a pseudogene. The length of the CDR3 is 13 residues.